The rows below give T cell receptor beta chains drawn from one sample of a study of cytomegalovirus exposure and HLA in healthy donors. The repertoire was sequenced with immunoSEQ multiplex PCR; TCRdb's copy has only in-frame clones and lacks some. Counted here are under 200,000 clones, roughly 80% occurring once; the ten biggest clones make up less than 2%. Source material: PBMCs. The receptors were gathered from a man aged 18 to 35 in good health and CMV-seronegative. Both conserved end residues are part of each CDR3. The order of the fields is clone size, D gene, J gene, V gene, CDR3 DNA, CDR3 protein. The D gene is left open where the match is weak. Clone size is stated in some rows and not others, as once, few, many or a class when expanded.

. | . | TRBJ1-1 | TRBV7-9 | TGTGCCAGCAGCCAAGGGGACACTGAAGCTTTCTTT | CASSQGDTEAFF
. | TRBD1 | TRBJ2-7 | TRBV15 | TGTGCCACCAAAAGGGGGGGACAGGGGGCCTACGAGCAGTACTTC | CATKRGGQGAYEQYF
. | . | TRBJ1-1 | TRBV18 | TGTGCCAGCTCACCACCTATGAACACTGAAGCTTTCTTT | CASSPPMNTEAFF
. | TRBD1 | TRBJ2-3 | TRBV28 | TGTGCCAGCAGCCAACAGGGGGCAAGCACAGATACGCAGTATTTT | CASSQQGASTDTQYF
. | . | TRBJ2-1 | TRBV5-1 | TGCGCCAGCAGCTTTGATTCCCACTTCCCCTACAATGAGCAGTTCTTC | CASSFDSHFPYNEQFF
. | . | TRBJ2-7 | TRBV5-5 | TGTGCCAGCAGCTTGGTGGGCGGGTACTCCTACGAGCAGTACTTC | CASSLVGGYSYEQYF
. | . | TRBJ2-1 | TRBV7-3 | TGTGCCAGCAGCGAGGGTTTATCGTCCTACAATGAGCAGTTCTTC | CASSEGLSSYNEQFF
. | TRBD2 | TRBJ2-5 | TRBV11-3 | TGTGCCAGCAGCAAAGAGGCTAGCGGCTCCCAAGAGACCCAGTACTTC | CASSKEASGSQETQYF
. | . | TRBJ1-2 | TRBV18 | TGTGCCAGCTCACCACCGGGGGGTTATGGCTACACCTTC | CASSPPGGYGYTF
. | . | TRBJ2-1 | TRBV2 | TGTGCCAGCAGTGACCCCGTACGGTACTACAATGAGCAGTTCTTC | CASSDPVRYYNEQFF
. | TRBD1 | TRBJ1-3 | TRBV7-3 | TGTGCCAGCAGCCCCGGGACAGGGAGTGGGAACACCATATATTTT | CASSPGTGSGNTIYF
. | . | TRBJ2-7 | TRBV7-9 | TGTGCCAGCAGCCCGACAGGTTTCGGCTCCTACGAGCAGTACTTC | CASSPTGFGSYEQYF
. | TRBD1 | TRBJ1-5 | TRBV5-1 | TGCGCCAGCAGCTTACAGGGGACTCAGCCCCAGCATTTT | CASSLQGTQPQHF
. | TRBD1 | TRBJ2-7 | TRBV7-9 | TGTGCCAGCAGCCCGGGACAGCTCTACGAGCAGTACTTC | CASSPGQLYEQYF
. | . | TRBJ2-5 | TRBV7-9 | TGTGCCAGCAGCCCGACGCAGGGCCAAGAGACCCAGTACTTC | CASSPTQGQETQYF
once | TRBD1 | TRBJ1-1 | TRBV2 | TGTGCCAGCAGGGCTGCCACAGGGGGAGGGAACACTGAAGCTTTCTTT | CASRAATGGGNTEAFF
. | . | TRBJ2-3 | TRBV5-1 | TGCGCCAGCAGCTTGCCCCGGCGGGGTGTATCAGATACGCAGTATTTT | CASSLPRRGVSDTQYF
. | TRBD1 | TRBJ1-6 | TRBV5-6 | TGTGCCAGCAGCTTGGGGACAGGGTTCGGTAATTCACCCCTCCACTTT | CASSLGTGFGNSPLHF
. | . | TRBJ2-7 | TRBV9 | TGTGCCAGCAGCGTAACCCCGGACAGCGAGCAGTACTTC | CASSVTPDSEQYF
. | TRBD2 | TRBJ2-7 | TRBV27 | TGTGCCAGCAGTTTAGATTTAGGGCGGGAGCGGTACGAGCAGTACTTC | CASSLDLGRERYEQYF
. | . | TRBJ2-5 | TRBV4-2 | TGTGCCAGCAGCCAAGATCGCAGGGGTGAGACCCAGTACTTC | CASSQDRRGETQYF
. | . | TRBJ2-3 | TRBV7-2 | TGTGCCAGCAGCTCGACTCATATCGCAGATACGCAGTATTTT | CASSSTHIADTQYF
. | . | TRBJ2-7 | TRBV6-5 | TGTGCCAGCAGGGTCGCAGGGCCCTACGAGCAGTACTTC | CASRVAGPYEQYF
. | TRBD1 | TRBJ1-2 | TRBV6-5 | TGTGCCAGCAGTTACTCTGGTGGGGACAGCTATGGCTACACCTTC | CASSYSGGDSYGYTF
. | . | TRBJ1-5 | TRBV6-1 | TGTGCCAGCACGGTCCATTTTTCCAATCAGCCCCAGCATTTT | CASTVHFSNQPQHF
. | . | TRBJ1-1 | TRBV18 | TGTGCCAGCTCCCCAAGTGACGGGGGAAACACTGAAGCTTTCTTT | CASSPSDGGNTEAFF
. | TRBD2 | TRBJ2-7 | TRBV30 | TGTGCCTGGAGTGTAGACCAGCGGGGCTCCTACGAGCAGTACTTC | CAWSVDQRGSYEQYF
few | . | TRBJ2-7 | TRBV29-1 | TGCAGCGTTGAGTCAGGGGTCAGGGACGAGCAGTACTTC | CSVESGVRDEQYF
few | . | TRBJ2-7 | TRBV5-1 | TGCGCCAGCAGCTTGGAAGGGCAGGGCGCCTACGAGCAGTACTTC | CASSLEGQGAYEQYF
few | TRBD1 | TRBJ1-1 | TRBV5-4 | TGTGCCAGCAGGCAAAGGGGGCTGGGCACTGAAGCTTTCTTT | CASRQRGLGTEAFF
. | . | TRBJ1-2 | TRBV28 | TGTGCCAGCAGAGACAACGCCCGGGGAGTCGGCGGCTACACCTTC | CASRDNARGVGGYTF
few | TRBD2 | TRBJ2-2 | TRBV29-1 | TGCAGCGTTGAAGACGTGGGACTAGCGGGAGTTAACACCGGGGAGCTGTTTTTT | CSVEDVGLAGVNTGELFF
. | TRBD1 | TRBJ1-5 | TRBV6-5 | TGTGCCAGCAGCCCCGACAGGGCGGGCGATCAGCCCCAGCATTTT | CASSPDRAGDQPQHF
once | . | TRBJ2-7 | TRBV5-1 | TGCGCCAGCAGCACAGAACGGGACTACGAGCAGTACTTC | CASSTERDYEQYF
. | . | TRBJ1-2 | TRBV7-2 | TGTGCCAGCAGCTCTCCCTCCCTAAACAGGGTCCCCCATGGCTACACCTTC | CASSSPSLNRVPHGYTF
. | . | TRBJ2-3 | TRBV5-6 | TGTGCCAGCAGCCCAGGAGGCGGGGCAGATACGCAGTATTTT | CASSPGGGADTQYF
. | TRBD1 | TRBJ2-2 | TRBV9 | TGTGCCAGCAGCCCACGACAGGGTTTGGAAACCGGGGAGCTGTTTTTT | CASSPRQGLETGELFF
. | TRBD1 | TRBJ1-3 | TRBV4-3 | TGCGCCAGCAGCCCGATTGCGGGACAGGGAAACACCATATATTTT | CASSPIAGQGNTIYF
. | . | TRBJ1-1 | TRBV10-3 | TGTGCCATCAGTGATGGGCAGGGGACTGAAGCTTTCTTT | CAISDGQGTEAFF
. | . | TRBJ1-2 | TRBV9 | TGTGCCAGCAGCGTAGAGCAGGGTGCGTATGGCTACACCTTC | CASSVEQGAYGYTF
few | . | TRBJ2-5 | TRBV13 | TGTGCCAGCAGCTTAGTAAAGACCCAGTACTTC | CASSLVKTQYF
few | . | TRBJ1-4 | TRBV19 | TGTGCCAGTAGTAAGACAGAGAATGAAAAACTGTTTTTT | CASSKTENEKLFF
. | TRBD2 | TRBJ2-1 | TRBV6-5 | TGTGCCAGCAGTCCAAGAGCGGGGCGGGATGAGCAGTTCTTC | CASSPRAGRDEQFF